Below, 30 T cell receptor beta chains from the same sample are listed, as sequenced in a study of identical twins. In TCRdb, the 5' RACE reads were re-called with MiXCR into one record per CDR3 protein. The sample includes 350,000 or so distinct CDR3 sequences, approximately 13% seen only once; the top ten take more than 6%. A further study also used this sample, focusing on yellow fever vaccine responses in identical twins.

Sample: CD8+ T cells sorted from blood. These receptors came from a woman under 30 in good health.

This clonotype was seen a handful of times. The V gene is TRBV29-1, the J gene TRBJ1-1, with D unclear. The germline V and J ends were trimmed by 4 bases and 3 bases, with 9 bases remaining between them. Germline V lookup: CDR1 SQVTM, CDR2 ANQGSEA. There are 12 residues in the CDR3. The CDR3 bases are TGCAGCGTTGGACGGGAGCACACTGAAGCTTTCTTT. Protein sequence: CSVGREHTEAFF.

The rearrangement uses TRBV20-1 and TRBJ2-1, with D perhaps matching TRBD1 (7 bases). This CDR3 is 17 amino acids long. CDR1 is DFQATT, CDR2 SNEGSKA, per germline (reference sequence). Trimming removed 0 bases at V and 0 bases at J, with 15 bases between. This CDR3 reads CSARDQEGAHSYNEQFF. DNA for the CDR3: TGCAGTGCTAGAGATCAGGAGGGGGCCCACTCCTACAATGAGCAGTTCTTC.

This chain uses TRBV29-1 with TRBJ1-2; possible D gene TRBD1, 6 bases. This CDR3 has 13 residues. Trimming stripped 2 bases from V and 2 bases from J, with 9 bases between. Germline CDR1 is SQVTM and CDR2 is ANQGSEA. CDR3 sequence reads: CSVEYRENYGYTF. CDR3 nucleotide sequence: TGCAGCGTTGAATACAGGGAGAACTATGGCTACACCTTC. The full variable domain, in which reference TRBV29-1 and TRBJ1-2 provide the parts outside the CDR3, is SAVISQKPSRDICQRGTSLTIQCQVDSQVTMMFWYRQQPGQSLTLIATANQGSEATYESGFVIDKFPISRPNLTFSTLTVSNMSPEDSSIYLCSVEYRENYGYTFGSGTRLTVV.

As DNA, the CDR3 is TGTGCCAGCAGCTCTACGGGAACAGGGGGTTACGAGCAGTACTTC. It codes for CASSSTGTGGYEQYF. V usage is TRBV11-2 and J usage is TRBJ2-7, with 8 bases that match TRBD1. Trimming cost V 4 bases and J 4 bases; bases outside gene matches: 9. Germline CDR1 and CDR2: SGHAT and FQNNGV. The CDR3 contains 15 residues.

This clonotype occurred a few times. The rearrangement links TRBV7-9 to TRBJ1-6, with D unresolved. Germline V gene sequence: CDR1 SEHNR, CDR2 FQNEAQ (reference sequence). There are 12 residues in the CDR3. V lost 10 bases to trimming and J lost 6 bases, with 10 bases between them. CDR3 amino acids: CATRYGNSPLHF. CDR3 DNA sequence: TGTGCCACCCGCTACGGTAATTCACCCCTCCACTTT.

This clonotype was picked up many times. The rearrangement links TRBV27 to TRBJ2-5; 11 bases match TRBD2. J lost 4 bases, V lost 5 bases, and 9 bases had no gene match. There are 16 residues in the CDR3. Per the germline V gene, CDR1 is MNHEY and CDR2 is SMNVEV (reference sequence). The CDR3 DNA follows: TGTGCCAGCAGTCCCGTAGCGGGAGGGCCGGTAGAGACCCAGTACTTC. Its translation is CASSPVAGGPVETQYF.

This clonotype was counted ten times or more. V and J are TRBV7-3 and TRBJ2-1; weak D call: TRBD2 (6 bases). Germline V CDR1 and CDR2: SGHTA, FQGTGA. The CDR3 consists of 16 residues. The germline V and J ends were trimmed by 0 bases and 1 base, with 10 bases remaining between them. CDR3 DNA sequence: TGTGCCAGCAGCTTAACCGCGGGATCTTCCTACAATGAGCAGTTCTTC. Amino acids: CASSLTAGSSYNEQFF.

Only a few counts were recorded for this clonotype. The CDR3 bases are TGTGCCAGCAGCCAAAGGGTGCAGTTCTTC. It translates to CASSQRVQFF. This sequence joins TRBV7-9 and TRBJ2-1; D gene uncertain. The CDR3 spans 10 residues. Trimming pared 5 bases from V and 12 bases from J, leaving 8 bases between. The germline gives CDR1 SEHNR, CDR2 FQNEAQ (reference sequence). Supplemented by reference TRBV7-9 and TRBJ2-1, the full variable domain reads DTGVSQNPRHKITKRGQNVTFRCDPISEHNRLYWYRQTLGQGPEFLTYFQNEAQLEKSRLLSDRFSAERPKGSFSTLEIQRTEQGDSAMYLCASSQRVQFFGPGTRLTVL.

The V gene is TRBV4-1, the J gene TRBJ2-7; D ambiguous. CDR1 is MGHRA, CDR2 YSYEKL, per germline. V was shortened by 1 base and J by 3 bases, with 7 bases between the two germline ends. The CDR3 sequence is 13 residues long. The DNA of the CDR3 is TGCGCCAGCAGCCAAGGAGCTGACTACGAGCAGTACTTC. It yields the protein CASSQGADYEQYF.

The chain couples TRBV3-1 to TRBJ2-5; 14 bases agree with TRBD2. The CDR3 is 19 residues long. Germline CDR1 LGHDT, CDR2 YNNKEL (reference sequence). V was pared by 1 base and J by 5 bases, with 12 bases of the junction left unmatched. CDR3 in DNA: TGTGCCAGCAGCCAAGCGAGGTCCTCGGGACTAGCGGGAGTGGAGACCCAGTACTTC. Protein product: CASSQARSSGLAGVETQYF.

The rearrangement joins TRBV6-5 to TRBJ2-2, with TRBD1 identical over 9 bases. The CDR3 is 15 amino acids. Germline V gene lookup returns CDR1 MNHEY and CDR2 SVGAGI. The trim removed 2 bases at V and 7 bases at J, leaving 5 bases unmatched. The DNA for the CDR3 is TGTGCCAGCAGTTACGGACAGGGGTTGGGCGGGGAGCTGTTTTTT. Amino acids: CASSYGQGLGGELFF.

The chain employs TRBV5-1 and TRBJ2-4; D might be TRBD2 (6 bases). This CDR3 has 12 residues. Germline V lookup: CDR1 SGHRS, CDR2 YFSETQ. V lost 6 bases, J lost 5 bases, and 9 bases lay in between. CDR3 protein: CASKGGENIQYF. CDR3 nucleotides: TGCGCCAGCAAGGGAGGTGAAAACATTCAGTACTTC.

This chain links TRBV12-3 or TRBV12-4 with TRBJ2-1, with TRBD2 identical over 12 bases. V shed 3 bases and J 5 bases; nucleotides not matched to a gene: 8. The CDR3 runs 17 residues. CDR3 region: CASSFLAGGSRDNEQFF. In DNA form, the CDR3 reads TGTGCCAGCAGTTTCCTAGCGGGAGGGTCAAGAGACAATGAGCAGTTCTTC.

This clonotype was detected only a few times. The chain's CDR3 is CASSSKSGSETQYF. CDR3 in DNA: TGTGCCAGCAGCTCCAAGAGCGGGAGTGAGACCCAGTACTTC. This sequence joins TRBV7-8 and TRBJ2-5, with 8 bases aligning to TRBD2. The CDR3 sequence is 14 residues long. The V and J ends lost 4 bases and 5 bases, in that order; junction bases with no gene match: 6. Germline V gene data show CDR1 as SGHVS and CDR2 as FQNEAQ.

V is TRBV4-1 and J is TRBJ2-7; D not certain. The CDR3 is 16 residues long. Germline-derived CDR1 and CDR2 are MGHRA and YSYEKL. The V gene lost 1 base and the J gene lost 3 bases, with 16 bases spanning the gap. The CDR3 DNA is TGCGCCAGCAGCCAAGTAAGTCCGGCGCCCTACTACGAGCAGTACTTC. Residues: CASSQVSPAPYYEQYF.

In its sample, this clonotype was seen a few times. The CDR3 nucleotides are TGTGCCAGCAGCTTACAGGGGTACCAAGAGACCCAGTACTTC. Translated: CASSLQGYQETQYF. The rearrangement uses TRBV7-8 and TRBJ2-5; perhaps TRBD1 as D (6 bases). The germline gives CDR1 SGHVS, CDR2 FQNEAQ. The CDR3 contains 14 residues. V dropped 2 bases and J dropped 0 bases, with 7 bases sitting between them.

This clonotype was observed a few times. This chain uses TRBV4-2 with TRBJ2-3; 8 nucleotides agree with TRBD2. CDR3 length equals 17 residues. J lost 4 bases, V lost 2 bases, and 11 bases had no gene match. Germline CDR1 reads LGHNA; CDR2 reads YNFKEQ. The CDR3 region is CASSQPSSGSGADTQYF. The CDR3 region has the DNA TGTGCCAGCAGCCAACCTTCTAGCGGGTCAGGGGCAGATACGCAGTATTTT.

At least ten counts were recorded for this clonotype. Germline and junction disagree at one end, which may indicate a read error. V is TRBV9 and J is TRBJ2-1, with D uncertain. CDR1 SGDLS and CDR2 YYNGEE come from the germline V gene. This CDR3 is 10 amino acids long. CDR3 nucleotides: TGCGCATCAGGCGGCAATGAGCAGTTCTTC. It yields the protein CASGGNEQFF. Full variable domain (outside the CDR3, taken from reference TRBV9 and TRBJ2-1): DSGVTQTPKHLITATGQRVTLRCSPRSGDLSVYWYQQSLDQGLQFLIQYYNGEERAKGNILERFSAQQFPDLHSELNLSSLELGDSALYFCASGGNEQFFGPGTRLTVL.

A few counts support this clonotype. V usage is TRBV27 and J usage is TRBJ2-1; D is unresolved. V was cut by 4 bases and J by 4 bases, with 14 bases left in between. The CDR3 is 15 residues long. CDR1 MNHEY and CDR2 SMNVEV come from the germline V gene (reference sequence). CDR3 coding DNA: TGTGCCAGCAGTTATGTGGCGGACGGATACAATGAGCAGTTCTTC. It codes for CASSYVADGYNEQFF.

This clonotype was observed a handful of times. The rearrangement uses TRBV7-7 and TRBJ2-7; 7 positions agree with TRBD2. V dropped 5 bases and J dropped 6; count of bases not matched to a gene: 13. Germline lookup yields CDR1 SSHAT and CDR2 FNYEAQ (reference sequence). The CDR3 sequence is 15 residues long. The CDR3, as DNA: TGTGCCAGCAGCCCGGGAGCCGGACTAGTTCGCGAGCAGTACGTC. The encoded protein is CASSPGAGLVREQYV.

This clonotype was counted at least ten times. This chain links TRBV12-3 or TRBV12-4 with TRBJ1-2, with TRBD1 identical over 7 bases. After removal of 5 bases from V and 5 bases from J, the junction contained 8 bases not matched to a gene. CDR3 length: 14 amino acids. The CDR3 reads CASSPGTEVYGYTF. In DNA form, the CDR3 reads TGTGCCAGCAGTCCCGGGACAGAAGTTTATGGCTACACCTTC.

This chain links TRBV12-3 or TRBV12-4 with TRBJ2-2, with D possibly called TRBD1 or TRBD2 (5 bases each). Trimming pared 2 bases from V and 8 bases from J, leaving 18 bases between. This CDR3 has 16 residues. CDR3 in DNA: TGTGCCAGCAGTTTAAACCCGGGACGGGGAATAGGGGAGCTGTTTTTT. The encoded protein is CASSLNPGRGIGELFF.

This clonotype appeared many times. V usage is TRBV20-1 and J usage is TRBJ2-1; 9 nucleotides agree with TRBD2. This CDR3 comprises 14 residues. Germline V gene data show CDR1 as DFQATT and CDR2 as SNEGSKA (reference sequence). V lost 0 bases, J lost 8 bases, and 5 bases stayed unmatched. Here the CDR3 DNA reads TGCAGTGCTAGAGACGGACTAGCGTCGGATGAGCAGTTCTTC. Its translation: CSARDGLASDEQFF.

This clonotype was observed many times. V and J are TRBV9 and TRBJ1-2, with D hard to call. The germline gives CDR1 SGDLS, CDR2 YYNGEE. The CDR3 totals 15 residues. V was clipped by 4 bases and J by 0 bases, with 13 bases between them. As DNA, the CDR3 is TGTGCCAGCAGCCCGCGATGGGAGCCTAACTATGGCTACACCTTC. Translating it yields CASSPRWEPNYGYTF. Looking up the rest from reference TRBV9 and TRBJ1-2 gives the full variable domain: DSGVTQTPKHLITATGQRVTLRCSPRSGDLSVYWYQQSLDQGLQFLIQYYNGEERAKGNILERFSAQQFPDLHSELNLSSLELGDSALYFCASSPRWEPNYGYTFGSGTRLTVV.

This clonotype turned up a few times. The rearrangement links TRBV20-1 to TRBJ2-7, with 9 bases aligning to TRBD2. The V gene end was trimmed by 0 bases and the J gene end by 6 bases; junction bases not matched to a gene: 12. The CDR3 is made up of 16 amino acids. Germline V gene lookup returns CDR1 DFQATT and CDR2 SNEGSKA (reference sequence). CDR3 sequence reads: CSARDLAGTSYREQYF. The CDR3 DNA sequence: TGCAGTGCTAGAGACCTCGCCGGGACTAGCTATCGCGAGCAGTACTTC.

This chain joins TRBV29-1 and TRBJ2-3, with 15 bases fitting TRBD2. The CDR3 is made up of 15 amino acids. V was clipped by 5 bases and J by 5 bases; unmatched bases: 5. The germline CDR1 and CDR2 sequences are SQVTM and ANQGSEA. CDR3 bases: TGCAGCGTTCACGGACTAGCGGGAGGGCAAGATACGCAGTATTTT. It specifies CSVHGLAGGQDTQYF.

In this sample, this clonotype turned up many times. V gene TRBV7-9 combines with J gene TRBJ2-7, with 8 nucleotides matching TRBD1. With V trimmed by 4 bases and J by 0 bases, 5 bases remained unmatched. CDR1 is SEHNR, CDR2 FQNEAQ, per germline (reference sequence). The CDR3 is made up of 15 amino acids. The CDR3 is CASSSRQGNSYEQYF. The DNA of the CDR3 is TGTGCCAGCAGCTCCCGACAGGGGAACTCCTACGAGCAGTACTTC.

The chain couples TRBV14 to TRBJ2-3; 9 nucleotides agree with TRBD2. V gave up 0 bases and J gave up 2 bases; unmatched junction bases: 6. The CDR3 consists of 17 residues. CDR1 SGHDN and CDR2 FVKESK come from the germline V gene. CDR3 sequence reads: CASSQDTSGPYTDTQYF. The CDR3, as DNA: TGTGCCAGCAGCCAAGATACTAGCGGGCCCTACACAGATACGCAGTATTTT.

This chain's CDR3 is CASGTGPLEQYV. In DNA form, the CDR3 reads TGTGCCAGCGGGACAGGGCCCCTCGAGCAGTACGTC. This sequence joins TRBV27 and TRBJ2-7; 9 positions agree with TRBD1. The CDR3 covers 12 residues. Per germline, CDR1 MNHEY and CDR2 SMNVEV (reference sequence). V lost 8 bases and J lost 6; bases outside the gene matches: 5.

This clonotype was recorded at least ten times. The CDR3 DNA reads TGTGCCAGCAGTTTTACTCCCCACCGACAGGTTGAAGATACGCAGTATTTT. This gives the protein CASSFTPHRQVEDTQYF. The rearrangement joins TRBV12-3 or TRBV12-4 to TRBJ2-3, with TRBD1 as a possible D gene (6 bases). V was pared by 3 bases and J by 5 bases, with 21 bases between. CDR3 size: 17 residues.